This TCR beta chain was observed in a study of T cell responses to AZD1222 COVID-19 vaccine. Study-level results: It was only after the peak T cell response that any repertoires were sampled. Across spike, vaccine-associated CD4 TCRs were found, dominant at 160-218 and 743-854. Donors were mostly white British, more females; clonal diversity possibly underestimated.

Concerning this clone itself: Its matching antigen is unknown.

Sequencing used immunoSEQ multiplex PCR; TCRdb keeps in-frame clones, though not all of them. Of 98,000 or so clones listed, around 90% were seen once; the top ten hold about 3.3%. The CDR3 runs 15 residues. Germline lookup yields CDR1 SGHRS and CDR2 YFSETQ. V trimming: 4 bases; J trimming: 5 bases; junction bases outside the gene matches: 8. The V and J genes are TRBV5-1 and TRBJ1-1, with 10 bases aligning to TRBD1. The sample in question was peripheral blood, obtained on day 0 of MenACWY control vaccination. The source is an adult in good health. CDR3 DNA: TGCGCCAGCAGCCCGGGACAGGGGATCCAGACTGAAGCTTTCTTT. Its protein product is CASSPGQGIQTEAFF.